The 32 T cell receptor beta chains below all came from one sample that was sequenced in a study of blood T cell repertoires in COVID-19. Produced via immunoSEQ multiplex PCR; TCRdb's table is partial and in-frame only. The table lists tens of thousands of clones, roughly 78% of them singletons. The specimen was peripheral blood. The receptor set was obtained from a man aged 60 to 75 with active or convalescent COVID-19.

This sequence joins TRBV7-8 and TRBJ2-2; 10 nucleotides line up with TRBD1. Germline trimming cut 2 bases from V and 5 bases from J; bases unmatched to any gene: 5. CDR1 is SGHVS, CDR2 FQNEAQ, per germline. The CDR3 extends over 16 amino acids. As DNA, the CDR3 is TGTGCCAGCAGCTTACTCGCGGGACAGGGGACCGGGGAGCTGTTTTTT. Protein: CASSLLAGQGTGELFF.

This sequence joins TRBV24-1 and TRBJ1-1; D gene uncertain. CDR1 and CDR2 from the germline V gene are KGHDR and SFDVKD. The length of the CDR3 is 13 residues. V lost 5 bases, J lost 11 bases, and 17 bases lay in between. For the CDR3, the DNA is TGTGCCACCAGTGCGATCCGGCAAAAGAGGGCTTTCTTT. Protein: CATSAIRQKRAFF.

This clone was seen only a few times. V gene TRBV9 combines with J gene TRBJ1-2; a possible D gene is TRBD1 (5 bases). The V end lost 3 bases, the J end lost 8 bases, and 11 bases lay between the germline ends. This CDR3 is 12 amino acids long. The V gene's germline CDR1 is SGDLS and CDR2 YYNGEE. The CDR3 DNA reads as TGTGCCAGCAGCGGGGCCAGGGAAGGCTACACCTTC. This sequence encodes CASSGAREGYTF.

The chain carries TRBV18 and TRBJ1-1; 7 bases line up with TRBD1. The J segment lost 4 bases and the V segment lost 5 bases, leaving 4 bases of the junction unmatched. The length of the CDR3 is 13 residues. CDR1 KGHSH and CDR2 LQKENI come from the germline V gene. In nucleotides, the CDR3 is TGTGCCAGCTCAGCCACAGGGGCCACTGAAGCTTTCTTT. It is translated as CASSATGATEAFF. Together with reference TRBV18 and TRBJ1-1, the CDR3 gives the full variable domain: NAGVMQNPRHLVRRRGQEARLRCSPMKGHSHVYWYRQLPEEGLKFMVYLQKENIIDESGMPKERFSAEFPKEGPSILRIQQVVRGDSAAYFCASSATGATEAFFGQGTRLTVV.

The chain combines TRBV2 with TRBJ1-2; possible D gene TRBD1, 6 bases. Trimming cost V 9 bases and J 5 bases, with 22 bases left between them. CDR1 and CDR2 from the germline V gene are SNHLY and FYNNEI. The CDR3 is 15 amino acids. The CDR3 region has the DNA TGTGCCAGTAGGGCCGGGACAAACGATTTTTATGGCTACACCTTC. Translated: CASRAGTNDFYGYTF. Complete variable domain (other parts from reference TRBV2 and TRBJ1-2): EPEVTQTPSHQVTQMGQEVILRCVPISNHLYFYWYRQILGQKVEFLVSFYNNEISEKSEIFDDQFSVERPDGSNFTLKIRSTKLEDSAMYFCASRAGTNDFYGYTFGSGTRLTVV.

The chain recombines TRBV5-8 with TRBJ2-7, with 8 positions matching TRBD1. V was pared by 4 bases and J by 3 bases, with 3 bases of the junction left unmatched. The germline V gene encodes CDR1 SGHTS and CDR2 YDEGEE. The CDR3 totals 13 residues. The CDR3 reads CASSTGQGYEQYF. CDR3 nucleotides: TGTGCCAGCAGCACAGGACAGGGCTACGAGCAGTACTTC. The whole variable domain, remainder taken from reference TRBV5-8 and TRBJ2-7, is EAGVTQSPTHLIKTRGQQATLRCSPISGHTSVYWYQQALGLGLQFLLWYDEGEERNRGNFPPRFSGRQFPNYSSELNVNALELEDSALYLCASSTGQGYEQYFGPGTRLTVT.

The chain is built from TRBV4-1 and TRBJ2-7, with TRBD1 matching over 12 bases. The CDR3 has 18 amino acids. V was pared by 0 bases and J by 3 bases, with 9 bases of the junction left unmatched. Germline CDR1 reads MGHRA; CDR2 reads YSYEKL. The CDR3 DNA reads as TGCGCCAGCAGCCAAGAGGGGACAGGGGGCCGGACGTTCTACGAGCAGTACTTC. Translated, it gives CASSQEGTGGRTFYEQYF.

The chain has TRBV6-2 or TRBV6-3 and TRBJ1-4; no clear D. The ends were cut back, 4 bases at V and 3 bases at J, with 12 bases in the middle. The CDR3 has 15 amino acids. CDR1 MNHEY and CDR2 SVGEGT come from the germline V gene. CDR3 bases: TGTGCCAGCAGTTTCCGGGTCGACCCTAATGAAAAACTGTTTTTT. Protein product: CASSFRVDPNEKLFF.

The rearrangement joins TRBV6-5 to TRBJ1-4; 7 nucleotides agree with TRBD1. The CDR3 is made up of 14 amino acids. CDR1 and CDR2 (germline): MNHEY, SVGAGI. V was clipped by 6 bases and J by 8 bases; unmatched bases: 9. CDR3 DNA sequence: TGTGCCAGCAGGGGGACACAGGGGAACGAAAAACTGTTTTTT. Its protein product is CASRGTQGNEKLFF.

CDR3 sequence: CASRVKRPVGNTIYF. The CDR3 coding sequence is TGCGCCAGCCGCGTAAAGAGGCCAGTTGGAAACACCATATATTTT. The chain is built from TRBV23-1 and TRBJ1-3; no definite D call. TRBV23-1 counts as an open reading frame of uncertain function. The ends were cut back, 8 bases at V and 3 bases at J, with 17 bases in the middle. The CDR3 is 15 amino acids.

This clone was seen a handful of times. V and J are TRBV30 and TRBJ2-7, with D maybe TRBD2 (6 bases). Trimming took 0 bases from V and 4 from J, leaving 13 bases between them. This CDR3 spans 14 amino acids. Germline V gives CDR1 GTSNPN, CDR2 SVGIG (reference sequence). The DNA of the CDR3 is TGTGCCTGGAGTGTCGGCAGGAGGGATTACGAGCAGTACTTC. Amino acid sequence: CAWSVGRRDYEQYF.

This sequence joins TRBV5-1 and TRBJ1-1; 9 bases agree with TRBD1. This CDR3 contains 14 residues. The ends lost 1 base at V and 10 bases at J; junction bases unmatched: 8. The germline CDR1 and CDR2 sequences are SGHRS and YFSETQ. The CDR3: CASSLTPGQGVAFF. In DNA form, the CDR3 reads TGCGCCAGCAGCTTGACCCCGGGACAGGGTGTAGCTTTCTTT.

The CDR3: CATRTEPFHNQPQHF. The CDR3 DNA reads TGTGCCACCAGGACAGAACCCTTCCACAATCAGCCCCAGCATTTT. The J gene is TRBJ1-5, the V gene TRBV10-3; D possibly corresponds to TRBD1 (6 bases). The CDR3 runs 15 residues. Germline CDR1 and CDR2: ENHRY and SYGVKD. V shed 10 bases and J shed 3 bases, with 19 bases lying between them.

This chain joins TRBV12-3 or TRBV12-4 and TRBJ2-1, with 11 nucleotides matching TRBD2. V dropped 5 bases and J dropped 12; count of bases not matched to a gene: 0. CDR3 length equals 11 residues. CDR3 sequence reads: CASSTSGGQFF. Written as DNA, the CDR3 is TGTGCCAGCAGTACTAGCGGGGGGCAGTTCTTC.

The chain is built from TRBV10-3 and TRBJ2-5; 11 nucleotides line up with TRBD2. Looked up from germline, CDR1 is ENHRY and CDR2 is SYGVKD. This CDR3 is built from 17 residues. V shed 4 bases, J shed 2 bases, and the junction held 9 bases outside the gene matches. DNA of the CDR3: TGTGCCATCAGTGGGCCACCTAGCGGGGGGCTGCAAGAGACCCAGTACTTC. This codes for CAISGPPSGGLQETQYF.

The chain links TRBV7-9 to TRBJ2-2; D unclear. The CDR3 covers 11 residues. V was shortened by 3 bases and J by 7 bases, with 3 bases between the two germline ends. Germline assignment: CDR1 SEHNR and CDR2 FQNEAQ (reference sequence). Written as DNA, the CDR3 is TGTGCCAGCAGCTTCGGCGGGGAGCTGTTTTTT. Amino acid sequence: CASSFGGELFF.

The chain employs TRBV10-1 and TRBJ2-5, with 10 bases matching TRBD2. The germline V gene has CDR1 WNHNN and CDR2 SYGVQD (reference sequence). The CDR3 is 14 amino acids. The V gene end was trimmed by 6 bases and the J gene end by 5 bases; junction bases not matched to a gene: 6. As DNA, the CDR3 is TGCGCCAGCAGGGAGCGGGGGGGCTGGGAGACCCAGTACTTC. Protein sequence: CASRERGGWETQYF.

This chain joins TRBV30 and TRBJ1-6; a possible D gene is TRBD1 (6 bases). Germline-derived CDR1 and CDR2 are GTSNPN and SVGIG (reference sequence). The CDR3 has 15 residues. The V end was cut by 3 bases, the J end by 4 bases, with 13 bases between. The chain's CDR3 is CAWSPMTGYNSPLHF. Written as DNA, the CDR3 is TGTGCCTGGAGCCCCATGACAGGTTATAATTCACCCCTCCACTTT.

This chain uses TRBV19 with TRBJ1-5, with D tentatively TRBD1 (6 bases). The V gene lost 8 bases and the J gene lost 7 bases, with 21 bases spanning the gap. The length of the CDR3 is 15 residues. Looked up from germline, CDR1 is LNHDA and CDR2 is SQIVND (reference sequence). CDR3 in DNA: TGTGCCAGTTTAGCCACATACAGGGTCTACCAGCCCCAGCATTTT. This sequence encodes CASLATYRVYQPQHF.

This rearrangement joins TRBV7-2 to TRBJ2-5, with D tentatively TRBD2 (6 bases). This CDR3 comprises 13 residues. Germline CDR1 and CDR2: SGHTA and FQGNSA. V lost 6 bases and J 3 bases, leaving 11 bases between the germline ends. In nucleotides, the CDR3 is TGTGCCAGCAGTCGGGAGCGGGAAGAGACCCAGTACTTC. This sequence encodes CASSREREETQYF.

The chain employs TRBV9 and TRBJ1-2; D is ambiguous. V dropped 0 bases and J dropped 3 bases, with 15 bases sitting between them. Germline V gene data show CDR1 as SGDLS and CDR2 as YYNGEE. The CDR3 covers 16 residues. The DNA of the CDR3 is TGTGCCAGCAGCGTAGTGGCAGACACCGGGGACTATGGCTACACCTTC. This sequence encodes CASSVVADTGDYGYTF.

Written as DNA, the CDR3 is TGTGCCAGCAGTGGGACAGGGGGTAACCTAAATCAGCCCCAGCATTTT. Protein sequence: CASSGTGGNLNQPQHF. The chain carries TRBV6-1 and TRBJ1-5; the match to TRBD1 covers 10 bases. With V trimmed by 4 bases and J by 4 bases, 7 bases remained unmatched. The CDR3 contains 16 residues. CDR1 and CDR2 (germline): MNHNS, SASEGT.

J is TRBJ1-4 and V is TRBV7-6, with a tentative D call TRBD1 (5 bases). Trimming left V 1 base short and J 8 bases short, with 8 bases between. CDR1 is SGHVS, CDR2 FNYEAQ, per germline. This CDR3 comprises 13 residues. The CDR3 sequence is CASSLGGVEKLFF. CDR3 bases: TGTGCCAGCAGCTTAGGGGGGGTCGAAAAACTGTTTTTT.

V and J are TRBV27 and TRBJ1-1, with 7 nucleotides matching TRBD1. Germline CDR1 MNHEY, CDR2 SMNVEV (reference sequence). The CDR3 runs to 14 residues. V lost 6 bases, J lost 3 bases, and 7 bases stayed unmatched. CDR3 protein: CASRTIDRDTEAFF. The CDR3 DNA sequence: TGTGCCAGCAGGACTATAGACAGGGACACTGAAGCTTTCTTT.

The V and J genes are TRBV7-2 and TRBJ2-1; perhaps TRBD1 as D (5 bases). The V gene lost 1 base and the J gene lost 8 bases, with 15 bases spanning the gap. Germline loops: CDR1 SGHTA, CDR2 FQGNSA. The CDR3 has 15 residues. CDR3 protein: CASSLVASIGDEQFF. In nucleotides, the CDR3 is TGTGCCAGCAGCTTAGTGGCTAGTATAGGGGATGAGCAGTTCTTC.

This chain connects TRBV20-1 to TRBJ1-2; D gene ambiguous. Per germline, CDR1 DFQATT and CDR2 SNEGSKA (reference sequence). V shed 6 bases and J shed 7 bases, with 12 bases lying between them. The CDR3 totals 11 residues. The CDR3 loop reads CSAPGVGGYTF. The CDR3 DNA is TGCAGTGCCCCAGGTGTGGGTGGCTACACCTTC.

V and J are TRBV28 and TRBJ1-5, with a possible D match to TRBD1 (5 bases). Germline-derived CDR1 and CDR2 are MDHEN and SYDVKM. The CDR3 is made up of 15 amino acids. Trimming shortened V by 1 base and J by 1 base, and 8 bases separated the two germline ends. CDR3 amino acids: CASSLYRRSNQPQHF. The CDR3 bases are TGTGCCAGCAGTTTATACAGGCGAAGCAATCAGCCCCAGCATTTT.

The chain uses TRBV4-1 and TRBJ2-5; the D is unclear. This CDR3 comprises 15 residues. Germline CDR1 is MGHRA and CDR2 is YSYEKL. The V end lost 1 base, the J end lost 5 bases, and 14 bases lay between the germline ends. CDR3 bases: TGCGCCAGCAGCCAAGGGTTGGTTGGGCGCGAGACCCAGTACTTC. Translation: CASSQGLVGRETQYF.

The chain joins TRBV11-2 to TRBJ2-6; 10 bases match TRBD1. The V gene's germline CDR1 is SGHAT and CDR2 FQNNGV. Trimming took 5 bases from V and 5 from J; bases not matched to a gene: 3. The CDR3 is 15 residues long. The CDR3, as DNA: TGTGCCAGCAGCCGACAGGGGGCGAGGGCCAACGTCCTGACTTTC. Translated: CASSRQGARANVLTF. The whole variable domain, filled in from reference TRBV11-2 and TRBJ2-6, reads EAGVAQSPRYKIIEKRQSVAFWCNPISGHATLYWYQQILGQGPKLLIQFQNNGVVDDSQLPKDRFSAERLKGVDSTLKIQPAKLEDSAVYLCASSRQGARANVLTFGAGSRLTVL.

The chain couples TRBV28 to TRBJ1-2; TRBD1 matches at 8 bases. The CDR3 spans 17 residues. The V and J ends lost 2 bases and 4 bases, in that order; junction bases with no gene match: 12. Germline CDR1 MDHEN, CDR2 SYDVKM. CDR3 loop: CASSLEGDRTMLYGYTF. CDR3 sequence (DNA): TGTGCCAGCAGTTTAGAGGGGGACAGGACAATGCTCTATGGCTACACCTTC.

The V and J genes are TRBV7-2 and TRBJ1-5, with TRBD1 as a possible D gene (6 bases). With 5 bases removed from V and 5 bases from J, the gap between germline ends came to 16 bases. CDR3 length: 15 amino acids. Germline V gene sequence: CDR1 SGHTA, CDR2 FQGNSA. This CDR3 reads CASSPTGGFYQPQHF. The DNA of the CDR3 is TGTGCCAGCAGCCCGACGGGGGGCTTTTATCAGCCCCAGCATTTT.

The rearrangement links TRBV19 to TRBJ2-4, with 8 positions matching TRBD2. The CDR3 covers 12 residues. Germline values: CDR1 LNHDA, CDR2 SQIVND (reference sequence). DNA of the CDR3: TGTACCATCGTGTCGGGAGGGGACATTCAGTACTTC. It specifies CTIVSGGDIQYF.